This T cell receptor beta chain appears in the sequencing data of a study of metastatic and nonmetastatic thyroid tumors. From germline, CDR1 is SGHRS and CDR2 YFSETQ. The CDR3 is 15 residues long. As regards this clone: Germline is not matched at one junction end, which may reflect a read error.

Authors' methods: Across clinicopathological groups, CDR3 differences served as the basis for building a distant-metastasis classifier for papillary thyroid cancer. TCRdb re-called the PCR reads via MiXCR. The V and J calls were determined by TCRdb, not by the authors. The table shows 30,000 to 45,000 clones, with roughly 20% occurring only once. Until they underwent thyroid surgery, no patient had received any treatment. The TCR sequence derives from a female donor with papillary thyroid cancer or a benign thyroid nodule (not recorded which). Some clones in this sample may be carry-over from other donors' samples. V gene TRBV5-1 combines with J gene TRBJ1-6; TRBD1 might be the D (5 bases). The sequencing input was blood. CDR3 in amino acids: CASSQDRDSNSPLQF. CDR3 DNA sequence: TGCGCCAGCAGCCAAGACCGAGACAGTAATTCACCCCTCCAATTT.